This T cell receptor beta chain was identified during a study of blood T cells in healthy people across ages (dated by TCRdb to between 2015 and 2016). As for the study more broadly: In model experiments, template switching captured about one uniquely barcoded TCR beta cDNA molecule for every two T cells. Age-related changes in TCR beta repertoire diversity were measured in the study by deep sequencing normalized with unique cDNA molecular identifiers. Four age groups were formed from the donors: young (average approximately 15 years), middle-aged (approximately 42), aged (approximately 60) and long-lived (about 80). Donors of different ages were randomly distributed across sequencing lanes to avoid experimental bias. For two donors (one aged 18 to 30 and one aged 80 or older), the study analyzed two additional independent replicas of 1 million unique cDNA reads from the same blood draw.

Only a few counts were recorded for this clonotype. The antigen this receptor binds is unknown. No quality values exist for individual bases; no much larger clone is one base distant. The CDR3 measures 15 amino acids from cysteine to phenylalanine. CDR3 DNA only is kept here, 45 bases in frame from base 1. V was cut back by 0 bases and J by 2 bases, leaving a gap of 9 bases between them. The germline V gene (reference sequence) sets CDR1 to LGHDT and CDR2 to YNNKEL. Receptor libraries were prepared by 5' RACE. Sequencing took place on an Illumina HiSeq 2500. A second PCR of roughly 7 to 11 cycles was performed with a sample-barcoded 5' primer and a J-beta primer mix. A unique molecular identifier was introduced onto each TCR beta cDNA molecule by a template-switch 5' adaptor carrying 12 random nucleotides. At least 2.5 million CDR3-containing paired-end reads were obtained from each sample. The Mint cDNA synthesis kit, primed by a TRBC-specific oligonucleotide, was used to synthesize first-strand cDNA from all RNA. Following uracil-DNA glycosylase treatment, a first 18-cycle PCR with universal primers M1SS and BC2_uni_R was performed on all cDNA. The source study handled its data this way. For normalization, 1 million high-quality reads were randomly selected from each sample, with every read carrying a distinct molecular identifier. Instead of being binned into consensus sequences, reads with shared molecular identifiers were discarded. MiTCR, set to a Q25 quality threshold and the strictest error-elimination algorithm, was used for CDR3 identification, clonotype clustering and error correction. A nonparametric unseen species model with Euler transformation was used to estimate a lower bound on total TCR beta diversity. TCRdb reprocessing: public reads trimmed at Q25 with fastp, clones called with MiXCR, in-frame beta chains kept. One record per CDR3 amino acid sequence lists the most common genes and DNA. What appears here as the V and J calls and clone size reflects TCRdb's work, not the paper's. For this sample there are about 970,000 distinct CDR3 sequences; 51% appear just once. Roughly 23% of the sample rests with the top ten.

Results and caveats for the whole study, not just this receptor: Observed TCR beta diversity per million T cells fell roughly linearly with age, and a significant reduction was already apparent by age around 40. Because profiling used bulk unsorted PBMCs, naive and antigen-experienced compartments could not be compared conclusively. Compared with the aged group, the long-lived group had more naive CD4+ T cells, fewer expanded clones and increased TCR diversity, suggesting age selection. Estimates of total diversity from one million sequenced T cells were regarded as lower bounds and underestimates. Donor CMV infection status was unknown, potentially confounding age-related changes in expanded clonotypes. Observed TCR beta diversity correlated strongly with the percentage of naive T cells measured by flow cytometry.

Systemically healthy Caucasian individuals from Russia, some 38 in total and aged roughly 6 to 100 years, were included as donors. Roughly 9 milliliters of peripheral blood were drawn from each donor into EDTA-treated Vacutainer tubes. Ficoll-Paque density-gradient centrifugation was used to isolate PBMCs, with at least 6 million per sample. Trizol reagent was used to extract total RNA from the PBMCs, yielding at least 6 micrograms per sample. The percentages of naive CD45RAhigh/CD27high T cells were determined by flow cytometry on a PBMC aliquot from every donor. This clonotype was sampled from a woman aged 60 to 75 in good health. The sequence joins TRBV3-1 to TRBJ2-3, with the D gene tentatively TRBD1 or TRBD2, based on 6 matching bases in each. The sample taken for sequencing was blood. The CDR3 is CASSQDAGHTDTQYF. The nucleotide sequence reads as follows: TGTGCCAGCAGCCAAGACGCGGGACACACAGATACGCAGTATTTT.